This TCR beta chain stems from a study of shared clonotypes between healthy human individuals. Naive CD8 cells, CD45RO-negative and positively selected for CCR7, excluded terminally differentiated effector memory CD45RA+ cells. Assay used: immunoSEQ multiplex PCR; TCRdb lists only in-frame clones, some missing. The table has about 2 million clones, around 96% seen once. This clone appeared a single time. The TCR originated in a man between 18 and 29 years old in good health. Specimen: naive CD8+ T cells sorted from blood.

DNA for the CDR3: TGTGCCAGCAGTGTAGGGAGCTCCTACGAGCAGTACTTC. It translates to CASSVGSSYEQYF. V usage is TRBV2 and J usage is TRBJ2-7; D may be TRBD2 (5 bases). Trimming stripped 4 bases from V and 0 bases from J, with 7 bases between. CDR3 size: 13 residues. The V gene's germline CDR1 is SNHLY and CDR2 FYNNEI.